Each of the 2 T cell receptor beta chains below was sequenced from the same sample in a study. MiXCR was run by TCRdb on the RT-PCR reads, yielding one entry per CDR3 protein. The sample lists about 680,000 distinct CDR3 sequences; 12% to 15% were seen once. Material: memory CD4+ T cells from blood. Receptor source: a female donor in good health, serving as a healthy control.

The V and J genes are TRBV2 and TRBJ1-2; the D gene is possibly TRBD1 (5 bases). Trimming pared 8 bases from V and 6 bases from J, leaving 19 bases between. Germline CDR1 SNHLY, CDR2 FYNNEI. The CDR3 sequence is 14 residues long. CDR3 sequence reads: CASSPPGDPDGYTF. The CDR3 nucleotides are TGTGCCAGCTCACCACCGGGGGATCCCGATGGCTACACCTTC.

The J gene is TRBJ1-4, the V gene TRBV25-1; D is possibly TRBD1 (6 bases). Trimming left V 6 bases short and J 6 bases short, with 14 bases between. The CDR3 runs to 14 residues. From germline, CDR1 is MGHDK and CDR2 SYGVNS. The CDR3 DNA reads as TGTGCCAGCAGACCGTCCGGGGGGCATGAAAAACTGTTTTTT. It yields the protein CASRPSGGHEKLFF.